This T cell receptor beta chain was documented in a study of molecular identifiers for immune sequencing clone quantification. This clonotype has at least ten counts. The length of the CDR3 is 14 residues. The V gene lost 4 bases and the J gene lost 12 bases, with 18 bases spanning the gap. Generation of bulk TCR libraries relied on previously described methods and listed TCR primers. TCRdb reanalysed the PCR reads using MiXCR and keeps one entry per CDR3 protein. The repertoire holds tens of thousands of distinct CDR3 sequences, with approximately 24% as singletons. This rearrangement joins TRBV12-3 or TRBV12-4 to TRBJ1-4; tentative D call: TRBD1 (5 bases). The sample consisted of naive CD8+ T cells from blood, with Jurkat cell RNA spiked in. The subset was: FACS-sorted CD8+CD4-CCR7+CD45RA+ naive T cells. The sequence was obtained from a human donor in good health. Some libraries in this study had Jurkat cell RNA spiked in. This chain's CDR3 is CASSSHRPGEELFF. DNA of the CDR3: TGTGCCAGCAGTTCCCACAGGCCGGGGGAGGAACTGTTTTTT.